This entry describes one TCR beta chain. The CDR3 is made up of 14 amino acids. Germline V CDR1 and CDR2: SGHVS, FNYEAQ. V lost 5 bases, J lost 5 bases, and 15 bases lay in between. Assay used: immunoSEQ multiplex PCR; TCRdb lists only in-frame clones, some missing. This sample has hundreds of thousands of clones, with roughly 96% found just once. The data are from a study of shared clonotypes between healthy human individuals. In the naive CD8 group, cells lacked CD45RO and were positively selected for CCR7, so terminally differentiated effector memory CD45RA+ cells were left out. Donation came from healthy HIV-negative adults that had no recent acute infections or vaccinations.

This TCR was recovered from a woman aged 30 to 39 in good health. The chain joins TRBV7-6 to TRBJ1-2, with D possibly matching TRBD1 (5 bases). Sequenced: naive CD8+ T cells sorted from blood. CDR3 sequence (DNA): TGTGCCAGCAGCCAGGGCAGGGAAGGTTATGGCTACACCTTC. Translating gives CASSQGREGYGYTF.